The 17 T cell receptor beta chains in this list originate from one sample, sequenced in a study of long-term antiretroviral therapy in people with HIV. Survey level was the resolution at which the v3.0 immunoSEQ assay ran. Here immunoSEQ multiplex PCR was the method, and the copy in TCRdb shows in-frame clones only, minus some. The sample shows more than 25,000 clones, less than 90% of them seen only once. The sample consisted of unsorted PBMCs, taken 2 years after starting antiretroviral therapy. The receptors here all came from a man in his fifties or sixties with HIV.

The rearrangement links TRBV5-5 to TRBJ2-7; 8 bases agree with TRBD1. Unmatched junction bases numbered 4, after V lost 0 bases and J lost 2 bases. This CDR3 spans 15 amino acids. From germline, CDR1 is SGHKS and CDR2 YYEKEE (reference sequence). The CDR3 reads CASSLEDRAAYEQYF. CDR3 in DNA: TGTGCCAGCAGCTTGGAGGACAGGGCCGCCTACGAGCAGTACTTC.

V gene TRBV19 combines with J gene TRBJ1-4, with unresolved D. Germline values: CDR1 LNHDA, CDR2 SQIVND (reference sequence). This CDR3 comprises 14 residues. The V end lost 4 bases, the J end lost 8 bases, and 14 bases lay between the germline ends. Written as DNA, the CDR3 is TGTGCCAGTAGTAAAGAAGGTAATTGGGAAAAACTGTTTTTT. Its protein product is CASSKEGNWEKLFF.

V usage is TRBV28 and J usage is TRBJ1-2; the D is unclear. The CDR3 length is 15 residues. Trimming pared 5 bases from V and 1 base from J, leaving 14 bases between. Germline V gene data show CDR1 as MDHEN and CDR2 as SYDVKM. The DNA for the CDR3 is TGTGCCAGCAGTCCCACCAGAGGGTATAACTATGGCTACACCTTC. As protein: CASSPTRGYNYGYTF.

CDR3 in DNA: TGTGCCAGCTATGACTCTGTCGGCCAAGAGACCCAGTACTTC. It translates to CASYDSVGQETQYF. The genes are TRBV28 and TRBJ2-5; D gene unclear. CDR1 is MDHEN and CDR2 is SYDVKM in the germline V gene. The CDR3 is 14 residues long. V lost 8 bases to trimming and J lost 1 base, with 14 bases between them. The full variable domain, its missing parts supplied by reference TRBV28 and TRBJ2-5, is DVKVTQSSRYLVKRTGEKVFLECVQDMDHENMFWYRQDPGLGLRLIYFSYDVKMKEKGDIPEGYSVSREKKERFSLILESASTNQTSMYLCASYDSVGQETQYFGPGTRLLVL.

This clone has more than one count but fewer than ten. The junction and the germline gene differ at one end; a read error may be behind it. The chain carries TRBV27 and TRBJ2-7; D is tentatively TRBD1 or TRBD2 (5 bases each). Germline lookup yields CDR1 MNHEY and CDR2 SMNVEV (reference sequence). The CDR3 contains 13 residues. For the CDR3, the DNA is TGTGCCACCAGTCCGACGGGGCCCTACGAGCAGTACTTC. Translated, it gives CATSPTGPYEQYF.

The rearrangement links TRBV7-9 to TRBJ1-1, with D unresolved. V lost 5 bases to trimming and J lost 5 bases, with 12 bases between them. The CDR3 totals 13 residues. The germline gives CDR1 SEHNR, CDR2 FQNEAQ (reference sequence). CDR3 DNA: TGTGCCAGCAGCGCCCTATTTAAGACTGAAGCTTTCTTT. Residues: CASSALFKTEAFF.

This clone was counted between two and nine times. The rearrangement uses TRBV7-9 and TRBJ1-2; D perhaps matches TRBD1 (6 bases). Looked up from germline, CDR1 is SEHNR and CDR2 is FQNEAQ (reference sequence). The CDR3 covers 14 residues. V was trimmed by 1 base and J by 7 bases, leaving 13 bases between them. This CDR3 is CASSLDVFRGGYTF. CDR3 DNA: TGTGCCAGCAGCTTAGATGTATTCAGGGGTGGCTACACCTTC.

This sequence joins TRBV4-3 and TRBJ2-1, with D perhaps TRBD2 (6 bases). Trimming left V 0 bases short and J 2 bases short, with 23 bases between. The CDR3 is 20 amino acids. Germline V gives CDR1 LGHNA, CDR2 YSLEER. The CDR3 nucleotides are TGCGCCAGCAGCCAAGAAGGCCGCCCGGAACTAGCCTACACCTACAATGAGCAGTTCTTC. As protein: CASSQEGRPELAYTYNEQFF.

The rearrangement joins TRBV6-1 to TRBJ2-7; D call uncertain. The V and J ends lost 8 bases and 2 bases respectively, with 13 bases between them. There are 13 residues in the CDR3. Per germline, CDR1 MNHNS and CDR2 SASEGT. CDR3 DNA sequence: TGTGCCAGCGGAGCCGTAGCAGCCTACGAGCAGTACTTC. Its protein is CASGAVAAYEQYF.

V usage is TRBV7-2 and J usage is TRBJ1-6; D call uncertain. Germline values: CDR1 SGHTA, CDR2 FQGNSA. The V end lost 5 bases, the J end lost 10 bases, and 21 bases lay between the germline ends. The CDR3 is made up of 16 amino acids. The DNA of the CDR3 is TGTGCCAGCAGCCCCAAAAGGACGGCCTGGGAATCACCCCTCCACTTT. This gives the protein CASSPKRTAWESPLHF.

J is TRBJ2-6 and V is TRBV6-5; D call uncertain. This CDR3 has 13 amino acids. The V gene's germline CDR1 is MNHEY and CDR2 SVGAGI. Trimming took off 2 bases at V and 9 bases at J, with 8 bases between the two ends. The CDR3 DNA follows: TGTGCCAGCAGTTACCCCTCCGGCAACGTCCTGACTTTC. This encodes CASSYPSGNVLTF.

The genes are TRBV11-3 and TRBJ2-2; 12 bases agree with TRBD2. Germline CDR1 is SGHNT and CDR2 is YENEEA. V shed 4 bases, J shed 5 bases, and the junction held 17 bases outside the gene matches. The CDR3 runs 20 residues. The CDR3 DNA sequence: TGTGCCAGCAGCTCCTCGGGAGTACTAGCGGGAGGCCATGCAACCGGGGAGCTGTTTTTT. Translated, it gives CASSSSGVLAGGHATGELFF.

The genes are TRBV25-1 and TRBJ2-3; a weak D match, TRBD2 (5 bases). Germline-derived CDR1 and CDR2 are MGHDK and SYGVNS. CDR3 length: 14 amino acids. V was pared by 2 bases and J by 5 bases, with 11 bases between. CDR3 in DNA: TGTGCCAGCAGTGAACAACTAGGTGTAGATACGCAGTATTTT. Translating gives CASSEQLGVDTQYF.

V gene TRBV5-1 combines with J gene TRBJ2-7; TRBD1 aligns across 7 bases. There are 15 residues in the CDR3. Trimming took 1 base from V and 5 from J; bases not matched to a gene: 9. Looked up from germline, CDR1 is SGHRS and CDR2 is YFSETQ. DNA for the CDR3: TGCGCCAGCAGCTTGATTGACAGGGCTCTTAACGAGCAGTACTTC. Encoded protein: CASSLIDRALNEQYF.

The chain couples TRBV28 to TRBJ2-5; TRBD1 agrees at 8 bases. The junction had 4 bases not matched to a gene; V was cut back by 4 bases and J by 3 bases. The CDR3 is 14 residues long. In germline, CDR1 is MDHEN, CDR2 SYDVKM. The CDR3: CASSSPGGKETQYF. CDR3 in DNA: TGTGCCAGCAGTTCACCAGGGGGCAAAGAGACCCAGTACTTC.

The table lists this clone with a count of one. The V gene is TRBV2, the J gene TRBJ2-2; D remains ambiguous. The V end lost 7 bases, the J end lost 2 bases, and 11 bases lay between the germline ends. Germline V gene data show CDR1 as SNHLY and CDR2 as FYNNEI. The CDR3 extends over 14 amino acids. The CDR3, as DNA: TGTGCCAGCATAAAGGTTCTTAACACCGGGGAGCTGTTTTTT. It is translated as CASIKVLNTGELFF.

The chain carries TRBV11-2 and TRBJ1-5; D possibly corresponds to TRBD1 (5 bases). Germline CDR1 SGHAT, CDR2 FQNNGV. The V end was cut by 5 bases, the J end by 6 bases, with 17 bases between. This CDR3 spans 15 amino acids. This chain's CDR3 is CASSAIKGSAQPQHF. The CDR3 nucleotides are TGTGCCAGCAGCGCAATTAAGGGGAGCGCTCAGCCCCAGCATTTT.